These T cell receptor beta chains were read from a single sample in a study of T cell responses to AZD1222 COVID-19 vaccine. Here immunoSEQ multiplex PCR was the method, and the copy in TCRdb shows in-frame clones only, minus some. In the table there are more than 140,000 clones, 90% to 95% of which are singletons. The starting material was peripheral blood, obtained on day 0 of MenACWY control vaccination. These receptors all stem from an adult in good health. CDR3s include the opening cysteine and the closing phenylalanine or tryptophan. A D gene is named only where the DNA matches it firmly. Rows may omit the clone size; those that give it use once, few, many or a size class.

D gene: TRBD2
V gene: TRBV27
clone size: .
J gene: TRBJ2-3
CDR3 DNA: TGTGCCAGCAGTTGGAGGGAGGGCCGGGTAGATACGCAGTATTTT
CDR3 protein: CASSWREGRVDTQYF

D gene: .
V gene: TRBV27
clone size: .
J gene: TRBJ1-5
CDR3 DNA: TGTGCCAGCAGCACCACGCAGGGAATCAATCAGCCCCAGCATTTT
CDR3 protein: CASSTTQGINQPQHF

D gene: .
V gene: TRBV2
clone size: .
J gene: TRBJ2-1
CDR3 DNA: TGTGCCAGCCACGAGCGTGTCAGAGCTAAGCAGTTCTTC
CDR3 protein: CASHERVRAKQFF

D gene: .
V gene: TRBV10-2
clone size: few
J gene: TRBJ1-2
CDR3 DNA: TGCGCCAGCAGTGAGTCGATCCAGGGGTTGAGTGGCTACACCTTC
CDR3 protein: CASSESIQGLSGYTF

D gene: .
V gene: TRBV11-2
clone size: .
J gene: TRBJ1-2
CDR3 DNA: TGTGCCAGCAGCTTATCTAACTATGGCTACACCTTC
CDR3 protein: CASSLSNYGYTF

D gene: TRBD1
V gene: TRBV28
clone size: .
J gene: TRBJ1-2
CDR3 DNA: TGTGCCACCGAGACAGGGCCAACCTATGGCTACACCTTC
CDR3 protein: CATETGPTYGYTF

D gene: TRBD1
V gene: TRBV18
clone size: .
J gene: TRBJ1-1
CDR3 DNA: TGTGCCAGCTCAAGTGTCCCGGGACAGGGTAGATTGAACACTGAAGCTTTCTTT
CDR3 protein: CASSSVPGQGRLNTEAFF

D gene: .
V gene: TRBV7-2
clone size: .
J gene: TRBJ1-2
CDR3 DNA: TGTGCCAGCAGCACCGGGACATTTAACTATGGCTACACCTTC
CDR3 protein: CASSTGTFNYGYTF

D gene: TRBD1
V gene: TRBV7-2
clone size: .
J gene: TRBJ1-2
CDR3 DNA: TGTGCCAGCAGCGCAGGGAGGGGGCCGTTGAGAGGCTACACCTTC
CDR3 protein: CASSAGRGPLRGYTF

D gene: TRBD1
V gene: TRBV6-6
clone size: .
J gene: TRBJ2-7
CDR3 DNA: TGTGCCAGCAGACCGGGACAGATGGTCTACGAGCAGTACTTC
CDR3 protein: CASRPGQMVYEQYF

D gene: TRBD2
V gene: TRBV28
clone size: .
J gene: TRBJ2-7
CDR3 DNA: TGTGCCAGCAGTTTGGGCGGGGGCTCCTACGAGCAGTACTTC
CDR3 protein: CASSLGGGSYEQYF

D gene: .
V gene: TRBV7-9
clone size: .
J gene: TRBJ2-5
CDR3 DNA: TGTGCCAGCAGCTTAGTTATACAGGGACAAGAGACCCAGTACTTC
CDR3 protein: CASSLVIQGQETQYF

D gene: TRBD2
V gene: TRBV28
clone size: .
J gene: TRBJ2-1
CDR3 DNA: TGTGCCAGCAGTAAGTCCCTGACTAGCGGGAATACCAATGAGCAGTTCTTC
CDR3 protein: CASSKSLTSGNTNEQFF

D gene: TRBD1
V gene: TRBV30
clone size: .
J gene: TRBJ1-2
CDR3 DNA: TGTGCCTGGAGTGTCGGGACAGCTTATGGCTACACCTTC
CDR3 protein: CAWSVGTAYGYTF

D gene: TRBD2
V gene: TRBV9
clone size: .
J gene: TRBJ2-2
CDR3 DNA: TGTGCCAGCAGCGTCGGGACTAGCTTCGGGGAGCTGTTTTTT
CDR3 protein: CASSVGTSFGELFF

D gene: .
V gene: TRBV5-1
clone size: .
J gene: TRBJ1-1
CDR3 DNA: TGCGCCAGCAGTTACGGACAGAACACTGAAGCTTTCTTT
CDR3 protein: CASSYGQNTEAFF

D gene: .
V gene: TRBV24-1
clone size: .
J gene: TRBJ2-5
CDR3 DNA: TGTGCCACCAGTGACCCCCGGACAGACAGCCAAGAGACCCAGTACTTC
CDR3 protein: CATSDPRTDSQETQYF

D gene: .
V gene: TRBV7-2
clone size: .
J gene: TRBJ1-1
CDR3 DNA: TGTGCCAGCAGCCTCCTCCCGATAGACACTGAAGCTTTCTTT
CDR3 protein: CASSLLPIDTEAFF

D gene: TRBD2
V gene: TRBV6-6
clone size: .
J gene: TRBJ2-3
CDR3 DNA: TGTGCCAGCAGTTCCCGACTAGCGGGAGGGGATACGCAGTATTTT
CDR3 protein: CASSSRLAGGDTQYF

D gene: .
V gene: TRBV27
clone size: .
J gene: TRBJ2-5
CDR3 DNA: TGTGCCAGCAGTTTACTTTCACCGCGGGAACACCAAGAGACCCAGTACTTC
CDR3 protein: CASSLLSPREHQETQYF

D gene: TRBD2
V gene: TRBV7-3
clone size: .
J gene: TRBJ2-1
CDR3 DNA: TGTGCCAGCAGCTTAAATGCGGGAGCATCCTACAATGAGCAGTTCTTC
CDR3 protein: CASSLNAGASYNEQFF

D gene: .
V gene: TRBV5-4
clone size: .
J gene: TRBJ1-1
CDR3 DNA: TGTGCCAGCAGGTGGGGCACTGAAGCTTTCTTT
CDR3 protein: CASRWGTEAFF

D gene: TRBD2
V gene: TRBV6-6
clone size: once
J gene: TRBJ2-1
CDR3 DNA: TGTGCCAGCAGCATCCCCCGGGGGGGATTAGATGAGCAGTTCTTC
CDR3 protein: CASSIPRGGLDEQFF

D gene: .
V gene: TRBV13
clone size: .
J gene: TRBJ2-1
CDR3 DNA: TGTGCCAGCAGCTTGGCGGGAATCGAGCAGTTCTTC
CDR3 protein: CASSLAGIEQFF

D gene: TRBD1
V gene: TRBV28
clone size: .
J gene: TRBJ1-2
CDR3 DNA: TGTGCCAGCGGCAAGGACAGGGGGCGTAGTGGCTACACCTTC
CDR3 protein: CASGKDRGRSGYTF

D gene: .
V gene: TRBV7-8
clone size: .
J gene: TRBJ1-5
CDR3 DNA: TGTGCCAGCAGCTTAGTCACCCGCGATCAGCCCCAGCATTTT
CDR3 protein: CASSLVTRDQPQHF

D gene: .
V gene: TRBV15
clone size: .
J gene: TRBJ2-1
CDR3 DNA: TGTGCCACCAGCAGAGAGGGTATTAGACTAGATCGTGCATATGAGCAGTTCTTC
CDR3 protein: CATSREGIRLDRAYEQFF

D gene: .
V gene: TRBV9
clone size: .
J gene: TRBJ1-2
CDR3 DNA: TGTGCCAGCAGCGTAGGTCCGGGGTTGGATGGCTACACCTTC
CDR3 protein: CASSVGPGLDGYTF

D gene: TRBD1
V gene: TRBV4-1
clone size: once
J gene: TRBJ1-1
CDR3 DNA: TGCGCCAGCAGCCCATTAGGGACAGGGGTCGGGGAAGCTTTCTTT
CDR3 protein: CASSPLGTGVGEAFF

D gene: .
V gene: TRBV19
clone size: .
J gene: TRBJ2-1
CDR3 DNA: TGTGCCAGTAGTATAGGGGGGGGCGAGCAGTTCTTC
CDR3 protein: CASSIGGGEQFF

D gene: .
V gene: TRBV19
clone size: .
J gene: TRBJ2-2
CDR3 DNA: TGTGCCAGTAGTATAGGGAGAACAGGGCGCACCGGGGAGCTGTTTTTT
CDR3 protein: CASSIGRTGRTGELFF

D gene: TRBD2
V gene: TRBV2
clone size: .
J gene: TRBJ2-2
CDR3 DNA: TGTGCCAGCATCCCAGGACTAGCGCGAGGGGAGCTGTTTTTT
CDR3 protein: CASIPGLARGELFF

D gene: .
V gene: TRBV19
clone size: .
J gene: TRBJ1-3
CDR3 DNA: TGTGCCAGTAGTATGGAACCTGTGAGCTCTGGAAACACCATATATTTT
CDR3 protein: CASSMEPVSSGNTIYF

D gene: TRBD1
V gene: TRBV5-4
clone size: .
J gene: TRBJ2-7
CDR3 DNA: TGTGCCAGCAGCACCTGGGACAGCCGCTACGAGCAGTACTTC
CDR3 protein: CASSTWDSRYEQYF

D gene: .
V gene: TRBV7-5
clone size: .
J gene: TRBJ1-2
CDR3 DNA: TGTGTCAGAAGCTTCTCGACAGGGAGGGGGTACGACTATGGCTACACCTTC
CDR3 protein: CVRSFSTGRGYDYGYTF

D gene: .
V gene: TRBV30
clone size: .
J gene: TRBJ1-5
CDR3 DNA: TGTGCCTGGAGTGTCGGACAGTATAGCAATCAGCCCCAGCATTTT
CDR3 protein: CAWSVGQYSNQPQHF

D gene: TRBD1
V gene: TRBV19
clone size: .
J gene: TRBJ2-7
CDR3 DNA: TGTGCCAGCAGCCCGGGACAGGGGGTTGACGTGCAGTACTTC
CDR3 protein: CASSPGQGVDVQYF

D gene: .
V gene: TRBV7-2
clone size: .
J gene: TRBJ2-7
CDR3 DNA: TGTGCCAGCAGCTTAGCAGGGATCCTCCACACCTACGAGCAGTACTTC
CDR3 protein: CASSLAGILHTYEQYF

D gene: .
V gene: TRBV6-1
clone size: once
J gene: TRBJ1-5
CDR3 DNA: TGTGCCAGCAGTGAAATGGGAAATCAGCCCCAGCATTTT
CDR3 protein: CASSEMGNQPQHF

D gene: .
V gene: TRBV15
clone size: few
J gene: TRBJ1-2
CDR3 DNA: TGTGCCACCAGCAGCGAGAGGGGCCGAGCTAACTATGGCTACACCTTC
CDR3 protein: CATSSERGRANYGYTF

D gene: .
V gene: TRBV5-4
clone size: .
J gene: TRBJ1-1
CDR3 DNA: TGTGCCAGCAGCTACTGGACCGACACTGAAGCTTTCTTT
CDR3 protein: CASSYWTDTEAFF

D gene: .
V gene: TRBV5-4
clone size: .
J gene: TRBJ1-2
CDR3 DNA: TGTGCCAGCAGCTTCCAGAAAGCTAACTATGGCTACACCTTC
CDR3 protein: CASSFQKANYGYTF

D gene: TRBD1
V gene: TRBV24-1
clone size: .
J gene: TRBJ2-2
CDR3 DNA: TGTGCCACCAGTGATAACAGGGGCACCGGGGAGCTGTTTTTT
CDR3 protein: CATSDNRGTGELFF

D gene: TRBD1
V gene: TRBV6-2/TRBV6-3
clone size: .
J gene: TRBJ1-2
CDR3 DNA: TGTGCCAGCAGTTTCCAGGGGGTCTATGGCTACACCTTC
CDR3 protein: CASSFQGVYGYTF

D gene: TRBD2
V gene: TRBV4-1
clone size: .
J gene: TRBJ2-3
CDR3 DNA: TGCGCCAGCAGCCAAGAGCCCGGGACTAGCGGGAGGGCTCGAAATACGCAGTATTTT
CDR3 protein: CASSQEPGTSGRARNTQYF

D gene: .
V gene: TRBV15
clone size: .
J gene: TRBJ2-7
CDR3 DNA: TGTGCCACCAGCAAAGCTCTGTGGGGGGCCGAGCAGTACTTC
CDR3 protein: CATSKALWGAEQYF

D gene: .
V gene: TRBV19
clone size: .
J gene: TRBJ1-1
CDR3 DNA: TGTGCCAGTACCCTGGGTAGATTGAACACTGAAGCTTTCTTT
CDR3 protein: CASTLGRLNTEAFF

D gene: .
V gene: TRBV2
clone size: once
J gene: TRBJ1-5
CDR3 DNA: TGTGCCAGCGGGGGAACAGGGTTCAATCAGCCCCAGCATTTT
CDR3 protein: CASGGTGFNQPQHF

D gene: .
V gene: TRBV9
clone size: once
J gene: TRBJ1-3
CDR3 DNA: TGTGCCAGCAGCGTAGTGGGGACAGGAAACACCATATATTTT
CDR3 protein: CASSVVGTGNTIYF

D gene: TRBD1
V gene: TRBV2
clone size: .
J gene: TRBJ1-1
CDR3 DNA: TGTGCCAGCAGTGAAGGACAAACAGGGGGATTCACTGAAGCTTTCTTT
CDR3 protein: CASSEGQTGGFTEAFF

D gene: .
V gene: TRBV2
clone size: .
J gene: TRBJ2-7
CDR3 DNA: TGTGCCAGCAGCCTAAGCTCCTACGAGCAGTACTTC
CDR3 protein: CASSLSSYEQYF

D gene: .
V gene: TRBV9
clone size: .
J gene: TRBJ1-3
CDR3 DNA: TGTGCCAGCACTGGGTCTGCGCCTGGAAACACCATATATTTT
CDR3 protein: CASTGSAPGNTIYF

D gene: .
V gene: TRBV6-5
clone size: .
J gene: TRBJ2-2
CDR3 DNA: TGTGCCAGCAGTTATGGAGGGCCCGGGGAGCTGTTTTTT
CDR3 protein: CASSYGGPGELFF

D gene: .
V gene: TRBV9
clone size: .
J gene: TRBJ2-1
CDR3 DNA: TGTGCCAGCAGCGTAGGGCCACAGGGAGGTTCTTTTGATGAGCAGTTCTTC
CDR3 protein: CASSVGPQGGSFDEQFF

D gene: TRBD1
V gene: TRBV5-1
clone size: .
J gene: TRBJ1-1
CDR3 DNA: TGCGCCAGCAGCTTGTTCCGGACAGGGGACACTGAAGCTTTCTTT
CDR3 protein: CASSLFRTGDTEAFF

D gene: .
V gene: TRBV12-3/TRBV12-4
clone size: .
J gene: TRBJ2-2
CDR3 DNA: TGTGCCAGCAGTTTGGCAGGGGGGGAGGAGCTGTTTTTT
CDR3 protein: CASSLAGGEELFF

D gene: .
V gene: TRBV6-5
clone size: .
J gene: TRBJ1-1
CDR3 DNA: TGTGCCAGCACCCCCCAGGGGAACACTGAAGCTTTCTTT
CDR3 protein: CASTPQGNTEAFF

D gene: TRBD1
V gene: TRBV6-2/TRBV6-3
clone size: .
J gene: TRBJ1-5
CDR3 DNA: TGTGCCAGCAGTGAGATAGACCGACAGGGTGGTCAGCCCCAGCATTTT
CDR3 protein: CASSEIDRQGGQPQHF